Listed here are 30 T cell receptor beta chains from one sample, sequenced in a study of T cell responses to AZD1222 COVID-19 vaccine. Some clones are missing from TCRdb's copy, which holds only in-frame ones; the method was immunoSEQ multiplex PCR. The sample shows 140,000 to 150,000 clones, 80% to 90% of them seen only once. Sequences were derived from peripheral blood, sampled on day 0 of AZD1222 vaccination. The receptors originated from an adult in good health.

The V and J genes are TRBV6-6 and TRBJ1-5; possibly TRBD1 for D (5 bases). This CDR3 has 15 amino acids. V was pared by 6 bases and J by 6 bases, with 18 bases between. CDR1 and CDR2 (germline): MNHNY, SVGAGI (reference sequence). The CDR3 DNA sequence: TGTGCCAGCAGCCCCCATATAGGGACGGCTCAGCCCCAGCATTTT. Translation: CASSPHIGTAQPQHF.

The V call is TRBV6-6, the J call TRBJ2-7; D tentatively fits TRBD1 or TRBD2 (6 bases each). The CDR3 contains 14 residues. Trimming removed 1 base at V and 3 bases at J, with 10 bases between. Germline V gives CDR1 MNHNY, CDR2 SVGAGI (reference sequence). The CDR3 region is CASSYYGGFYEQYF. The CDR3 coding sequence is TGTGCCAGCAGTTACTACGGGGGCTTCTACGAGCAGTACTTC.

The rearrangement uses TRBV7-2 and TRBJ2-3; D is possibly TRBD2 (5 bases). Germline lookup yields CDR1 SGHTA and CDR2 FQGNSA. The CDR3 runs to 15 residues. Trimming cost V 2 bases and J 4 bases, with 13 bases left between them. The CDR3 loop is CASSLLGLMSDTQYF. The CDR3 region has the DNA TGTGCCAGCAGCTTATTAGGACTCATGTCAGATACGCAGTATTTT. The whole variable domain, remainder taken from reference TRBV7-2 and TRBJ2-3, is GAGVSQSPSNKVTEKGKDVELRCDPISGHTALYWYRQSLGQGLEFLIYFQGNSAPDKSGLPSDRFSAERTGGSVSTLTIQRTQQEDSAVYLCASSLLGLMSDTQYFGPGTRLTVL.

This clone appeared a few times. The CDR3 coding sequence is TGTGCCAGCTCACCAATGGGGCCGTACAATAATGAGCAGTTCTTC. It translates to CASSPMGPYNNEQFF. This chain joins TRBV18 and TRBJ2-1; perhaps TRBD1 as D (5 bases). This CDR3 contains 15 residues. Between the trimmed V and J ends, which lost 2 bases and 7 bases, there was a span of 15 bases. Germline V gene data show CDR1 as KGHSH and CDR2 as LQKENI.

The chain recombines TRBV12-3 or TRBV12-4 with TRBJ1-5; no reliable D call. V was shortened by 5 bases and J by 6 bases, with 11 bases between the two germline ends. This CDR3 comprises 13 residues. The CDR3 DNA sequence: TGTGCCAGCAGTGATGGGGATTTTCAGCCCCAGCATTTT. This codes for CASSDGDFQPQHF.

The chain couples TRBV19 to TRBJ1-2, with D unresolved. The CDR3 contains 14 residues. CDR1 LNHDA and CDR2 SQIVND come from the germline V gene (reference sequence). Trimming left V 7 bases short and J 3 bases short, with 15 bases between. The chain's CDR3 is CASTPSQAHYGYTF. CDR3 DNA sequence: TGTGCCAGTACTCCGAGCCAAGCCCACTATGGCTACACCTTC.

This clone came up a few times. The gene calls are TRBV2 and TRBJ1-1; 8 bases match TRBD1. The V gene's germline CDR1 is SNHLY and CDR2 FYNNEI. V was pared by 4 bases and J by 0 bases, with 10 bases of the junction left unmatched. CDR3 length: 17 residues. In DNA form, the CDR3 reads TGTGCCAGCAGTGCTCAGGGGGCCAGGAGGATGAACACTGAAGCTTTCTTT. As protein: CASSAQGARRMNTEAFF.

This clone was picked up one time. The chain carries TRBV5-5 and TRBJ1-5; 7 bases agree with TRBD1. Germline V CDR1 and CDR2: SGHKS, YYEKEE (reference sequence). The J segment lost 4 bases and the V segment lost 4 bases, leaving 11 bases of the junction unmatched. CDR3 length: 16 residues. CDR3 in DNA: TGTGCCAGCAGCAACTTAGTCGGGACAGCAAATCAGCCCCAGCATTTT. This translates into CASSNLVGTANQPQHF.

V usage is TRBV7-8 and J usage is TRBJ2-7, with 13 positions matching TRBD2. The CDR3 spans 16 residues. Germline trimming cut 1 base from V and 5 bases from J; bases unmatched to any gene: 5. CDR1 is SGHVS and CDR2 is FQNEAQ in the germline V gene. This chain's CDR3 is CASSLGTSGSLNEQYF. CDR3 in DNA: TGTGCCAGCAGCTTAGGGACTAGCGGGAGCCTGAACGAGCAGTACTTC.

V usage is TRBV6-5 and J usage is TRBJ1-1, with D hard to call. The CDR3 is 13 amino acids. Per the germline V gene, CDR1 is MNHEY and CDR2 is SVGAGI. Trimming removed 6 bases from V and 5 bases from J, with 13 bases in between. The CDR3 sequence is CASSQSRGTEAFF. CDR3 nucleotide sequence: TGTGCCAGCAGCCAGAGTCGGGGTACTGAAGCTTTCTTT.

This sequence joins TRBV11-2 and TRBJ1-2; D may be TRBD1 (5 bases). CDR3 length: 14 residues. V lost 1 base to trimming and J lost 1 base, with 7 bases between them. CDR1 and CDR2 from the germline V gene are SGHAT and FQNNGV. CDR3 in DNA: TGTGCCAGCAGCTTAGTGGACATTAACTATGGCTACACCTTC. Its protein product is CASSLVDINYGYTF.

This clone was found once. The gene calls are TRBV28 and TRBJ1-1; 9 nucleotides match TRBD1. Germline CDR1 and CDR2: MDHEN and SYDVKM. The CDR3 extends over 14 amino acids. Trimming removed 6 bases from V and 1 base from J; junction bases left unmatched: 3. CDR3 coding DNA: TGTGCCAGCAGATACAGGGGGCCGAACACTGAAGCTTTCTTT. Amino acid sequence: CASRYRGPNTEAFF.

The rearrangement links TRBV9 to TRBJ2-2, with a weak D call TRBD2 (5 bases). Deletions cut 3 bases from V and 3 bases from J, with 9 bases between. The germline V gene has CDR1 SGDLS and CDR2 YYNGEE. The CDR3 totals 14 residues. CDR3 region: CASSGLLDTGELFF. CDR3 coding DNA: TGTGCCAGCAGCGGACTATTGGACACCGGGGAGCTGTTTTTT. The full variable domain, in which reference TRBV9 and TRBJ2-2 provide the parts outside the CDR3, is DSGVTQTPKHLITATGQRVTLRCSPRSGDLSVYWYQQSLDQGLQFLIQYYNGEERAKGNILERFSAQQFPDLHSELNLSSLELGDSALYFCASSGLLDTGELFFGEGSRLTVL.

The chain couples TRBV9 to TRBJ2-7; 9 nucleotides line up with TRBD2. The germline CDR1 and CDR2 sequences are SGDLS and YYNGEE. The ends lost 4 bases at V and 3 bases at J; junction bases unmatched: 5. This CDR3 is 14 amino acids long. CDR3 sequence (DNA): TGTGCCAGCAGCCCCAAGACTAGCGGCTACGAGCAGTACTTC. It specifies CASSPKTSGYEQYF.

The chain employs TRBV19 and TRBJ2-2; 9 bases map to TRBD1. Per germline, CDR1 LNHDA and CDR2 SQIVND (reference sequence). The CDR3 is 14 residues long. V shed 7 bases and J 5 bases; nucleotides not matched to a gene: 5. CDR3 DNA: TGTGCCAGTAAATGGACAGGGGCGACCGGGGAGCTGTTTTTT. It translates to CASKWTGATGELFF.

CDR3 in DNA: TGTGCCAGCAGTATACAGGGAACCTACGAGCAGTACTTC. This encodes CASSIQGTYEQYF. The chain joins TRBV27 to TRBJ2-7; TRBD1 might be the D (6 bases). The CDR3 loop spans 13 amino acids. Trimming took off 5 bases at V and 2 bases at J, with 10 bases between the two ends. CDR1 and CDR2 from the germline V gene are MNHEY and SMNVEV (reference sequence).

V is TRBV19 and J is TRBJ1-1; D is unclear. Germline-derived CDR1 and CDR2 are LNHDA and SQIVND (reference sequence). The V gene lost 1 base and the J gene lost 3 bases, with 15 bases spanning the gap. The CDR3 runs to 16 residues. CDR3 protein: CASSIGRAQRDTEAFF. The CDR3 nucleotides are TGTGCCAGTAGTATAGGGCGGGCACAACGGGACACTGAAGCTTTCTTT.

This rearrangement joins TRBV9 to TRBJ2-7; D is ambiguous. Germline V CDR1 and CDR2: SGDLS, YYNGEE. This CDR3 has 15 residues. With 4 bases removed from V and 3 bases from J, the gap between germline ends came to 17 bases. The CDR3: CASSPLLGNNYEQYF. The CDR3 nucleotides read TGTGCCAGCAGCCCTCTCTTAGGAAACAACTACGAGCAGTACTTC.

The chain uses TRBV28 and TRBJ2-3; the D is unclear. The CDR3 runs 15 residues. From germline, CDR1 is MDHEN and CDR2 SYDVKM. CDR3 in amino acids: CSTSYFTGGRDTQYF. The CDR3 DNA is TGTTCGACCTCTTATTTCACGGGCGGCAGGGATACGCAGTATTTT.

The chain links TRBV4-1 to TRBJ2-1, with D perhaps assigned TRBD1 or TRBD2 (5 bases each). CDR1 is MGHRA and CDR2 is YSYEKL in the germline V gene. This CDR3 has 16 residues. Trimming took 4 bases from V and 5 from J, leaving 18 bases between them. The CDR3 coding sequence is TGCGCCAGCAGCCGTGCTTTGGGGGAGCTTGACAATGAGCAGTTCTTC. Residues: CASSRALGELDNEQFF.

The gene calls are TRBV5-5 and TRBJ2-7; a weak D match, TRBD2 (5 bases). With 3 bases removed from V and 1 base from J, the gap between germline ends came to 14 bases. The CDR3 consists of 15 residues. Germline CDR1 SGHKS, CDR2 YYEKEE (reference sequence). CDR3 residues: CASSSPGSLSYEQYF. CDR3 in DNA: TGTGCCAGCAGCTCTCCGGGATCCCTATCCTACGAGCAGTACTTC.

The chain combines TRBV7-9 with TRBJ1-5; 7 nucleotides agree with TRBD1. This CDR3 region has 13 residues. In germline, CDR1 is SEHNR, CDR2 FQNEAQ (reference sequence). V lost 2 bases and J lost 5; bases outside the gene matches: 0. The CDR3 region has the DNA TGTGCCAGCAGCTTAACAGGGGATCAGCCCCAGCATTTT. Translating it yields CASSLTGDQPQHF.

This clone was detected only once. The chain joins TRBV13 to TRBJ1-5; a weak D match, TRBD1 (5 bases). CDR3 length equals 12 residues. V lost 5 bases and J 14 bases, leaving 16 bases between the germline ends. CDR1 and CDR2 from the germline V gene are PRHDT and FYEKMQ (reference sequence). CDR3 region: CASSTEGRSKHF. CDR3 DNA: TGTGCCAGCAGCACTGAGGGGAGAAGCAAGCATTTT.

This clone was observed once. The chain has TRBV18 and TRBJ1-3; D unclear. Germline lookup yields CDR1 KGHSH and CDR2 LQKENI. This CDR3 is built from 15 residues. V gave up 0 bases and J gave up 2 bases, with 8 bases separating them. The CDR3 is CASSPPGNPGNTIYF. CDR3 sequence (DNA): TGTGCCAGCTCACCACCAGGCAACCCTGGAAACACCATATATTTT. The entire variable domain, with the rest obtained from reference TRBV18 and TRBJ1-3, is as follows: NAGVMQNPRHLVRRRGQEARLRCSPMKGHSHVYWYRQLPEEGLKFMVYLQKENIIDESGMPKERFSAEFPKEGPSILRIQQVVRGDSAAYFCASSPPGNPGNTIYFGEGSWLTVV.

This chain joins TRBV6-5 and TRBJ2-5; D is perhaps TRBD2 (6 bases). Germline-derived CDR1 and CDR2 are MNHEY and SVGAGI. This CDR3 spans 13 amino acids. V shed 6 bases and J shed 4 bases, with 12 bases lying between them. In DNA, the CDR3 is TGTGCCAGCAGACCCACGGGGGTAGAGACCCAGTACTTC. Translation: CASRPTGVETQYF.

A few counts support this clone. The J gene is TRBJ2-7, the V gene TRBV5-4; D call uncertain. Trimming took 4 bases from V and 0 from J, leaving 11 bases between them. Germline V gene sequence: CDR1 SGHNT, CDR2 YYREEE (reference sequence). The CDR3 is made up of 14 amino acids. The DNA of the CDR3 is TGTGCCAGCAGCCGAGCACGCGGCTCCTACGAGCAGTACTTC. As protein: CASSRARGSYEQYF. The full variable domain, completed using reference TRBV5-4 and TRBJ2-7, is ETGVTQSPTHLIKTRGQQVTLRCSSQSGHNTVSWYQQALGQGPQFIFQYYREEENGRGNFPPRFSGLQFPNYSSELNVNALELDDSALYLCASSRARGSYEQYFGPGTRLTVT.

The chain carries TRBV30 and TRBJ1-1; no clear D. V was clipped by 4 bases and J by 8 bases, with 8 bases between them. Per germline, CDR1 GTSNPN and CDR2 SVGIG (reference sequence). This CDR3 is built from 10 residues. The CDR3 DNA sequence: TGTGCCTGGAAAAAGACAGAAGCTTTCTTT. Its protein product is CAWKKTEAFF.

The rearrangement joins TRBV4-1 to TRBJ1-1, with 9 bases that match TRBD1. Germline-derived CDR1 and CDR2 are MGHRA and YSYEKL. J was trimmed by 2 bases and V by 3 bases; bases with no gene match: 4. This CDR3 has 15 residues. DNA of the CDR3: TGCGCCAGCAGCCAGCGGGACAGGGATAACACTGAAGCTTTCTTT. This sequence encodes CASSQRDRDNTEAFF.

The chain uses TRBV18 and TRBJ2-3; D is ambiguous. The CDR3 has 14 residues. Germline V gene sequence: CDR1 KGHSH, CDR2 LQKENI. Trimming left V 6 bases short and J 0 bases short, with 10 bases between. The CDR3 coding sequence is TGTGCCAGCTCTTACGAGGATAGCACAGATACGCAGTATTTT. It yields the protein CASSYEDSTDTQYF.

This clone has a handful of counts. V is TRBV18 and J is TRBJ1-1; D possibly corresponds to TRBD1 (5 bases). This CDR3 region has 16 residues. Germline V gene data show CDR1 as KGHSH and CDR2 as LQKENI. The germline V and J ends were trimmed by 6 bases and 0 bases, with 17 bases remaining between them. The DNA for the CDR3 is TGTGCCAGCTCCCCTGTGCGCGGAGGGGTGAACACTGAAGCTTTCTTT. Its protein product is CASSPVRGGVNTEAFF.